Reported below is one T cell receptor (beta chain). What it binds is not known. Using a J-beta primer mix together with a sample-barcoded 5' primer, a second PCR was run for about 7 to 12 cycles. A template-switch adaptor that had 12 random nucleotides put a tag on each cDNA molecule. From the 5' RACE reads, TCRdb called clonotypes with MiXCR, one entry per CDR3 protein. Found here are 1,100,000 or so distinct CDR3 sequences, more than 35% of them singletons; the top ten hold 15% to 20%. Per germline, CDR1 SGDLS and CDR2 YYNGEE. The CDR3 runs to 18 residues. The junction had 9 bases not matched to a gene; V was cut back by 4 bases and J by 1 base. This entry is derived from a study of blood T cells in healthy people across ages. Study-level points and caveats: Changes seen in expanded clonotypes were possibly confounded by donor CMV status left unknown.

Staff drew 8 to 10 milliliters of peripheral blood from each donor. Material: blood. This TCR was recovered from a woman aged 55-70 years in good health. The chain carries TRBV9 and TRBJ2-1, with 12 bases that match TRBD2. This CDR3 reads CASSIGTSGLISYNEQFF. The CDR3 DNA is TGTGCCAGCAGCATCGGGACTAGCGGGCTAATTTCCTACAATGAGCAGTTCTTC.